This T cell receptor (beta chain) was captured by sequencing in a study of T-cell reconstitution after alpha-beta-depleted transplantation in children. CDR3 length equals 18 residues. Germline trimming cut 6 bases from V and 6 bases from J; bases unmatched to any gene: 18. Unique molecular identifiers were incorporated into the prepared TCRbeta library. TCRdb ran MiXCR on the PCR reads and lists one entry per CDR3 protein. The sample lists under 450,000 distinct CDR3 sequences, about an eighth occurring once. This clonotype was observed once. The gene calls are TRBV7-1 and TRBJ2-1; TRBD2 matches at 9 bases. TRBV7-1 is classed as an ORF, of uncertain function. The clonotype originates from a human donor who donated a stem cell graft to a child with Fanconi anemia. The input for sequencing was PBMCs, taken from the stem cell graft. The CDR3 here is CASSISGGLVLLPNEQFF. CDR3 sequence (DNA): TGTGCCAGCAGTATCAGCGGGGGGTTAGTTCTGCTCCCCAATGAGCAGTTCTTC.